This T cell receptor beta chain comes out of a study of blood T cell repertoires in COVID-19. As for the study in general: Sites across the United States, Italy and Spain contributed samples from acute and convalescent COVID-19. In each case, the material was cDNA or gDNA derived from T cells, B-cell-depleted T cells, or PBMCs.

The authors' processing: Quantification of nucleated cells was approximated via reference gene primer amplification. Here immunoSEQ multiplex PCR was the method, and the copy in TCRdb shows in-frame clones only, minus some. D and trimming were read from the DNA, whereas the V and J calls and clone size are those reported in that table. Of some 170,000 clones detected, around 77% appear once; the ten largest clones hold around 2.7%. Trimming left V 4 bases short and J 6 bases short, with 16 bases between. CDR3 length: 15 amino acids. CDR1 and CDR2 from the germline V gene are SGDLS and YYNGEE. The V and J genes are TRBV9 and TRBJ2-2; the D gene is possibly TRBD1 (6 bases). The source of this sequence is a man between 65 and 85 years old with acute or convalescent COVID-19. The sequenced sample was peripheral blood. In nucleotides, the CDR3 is TGTGCCAGCAGCAAGGGGGTAGCAATGGCCGGGGAGCTGTTTTTT. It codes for CASSKGVAMAGELFF.